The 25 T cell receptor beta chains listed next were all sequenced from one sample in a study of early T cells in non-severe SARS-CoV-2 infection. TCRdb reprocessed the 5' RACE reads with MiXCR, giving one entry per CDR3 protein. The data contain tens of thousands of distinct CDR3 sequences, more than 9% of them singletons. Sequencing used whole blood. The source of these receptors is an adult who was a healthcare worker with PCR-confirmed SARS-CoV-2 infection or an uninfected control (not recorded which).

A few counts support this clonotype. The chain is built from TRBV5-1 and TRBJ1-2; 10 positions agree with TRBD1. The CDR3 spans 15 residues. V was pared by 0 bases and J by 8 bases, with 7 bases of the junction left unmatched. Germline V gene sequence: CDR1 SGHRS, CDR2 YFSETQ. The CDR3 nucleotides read TGCGCCAGCAGCTTGGGCGGGACAGGGGCGCCCGGCTACACCTTC. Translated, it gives CASSLGGTGAPGYTF. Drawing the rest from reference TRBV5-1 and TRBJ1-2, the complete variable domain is KAGVTQTPRYLIKTRGQQVTLSCSPISGHRSVSWYQQTPGQGLQFLFEYFSETQRNKGNFPGRFSGRQFSNSRSEMNVSTLELGDSALYLCASSLGGTGAPGYTFGSGTRLTVV.

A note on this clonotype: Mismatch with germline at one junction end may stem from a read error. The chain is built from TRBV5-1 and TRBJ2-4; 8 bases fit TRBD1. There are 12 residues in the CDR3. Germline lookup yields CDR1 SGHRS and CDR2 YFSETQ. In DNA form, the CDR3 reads TGCGCCAGCAGCTTGGAGACAGGGGCGTCTCACTTC. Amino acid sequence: CASSLETGASHF.

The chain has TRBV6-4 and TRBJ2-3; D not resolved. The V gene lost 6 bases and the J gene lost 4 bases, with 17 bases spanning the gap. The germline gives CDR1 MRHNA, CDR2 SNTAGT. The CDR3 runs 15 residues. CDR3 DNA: TGTGCCAGCAGCGCCGGAGCAGTGGGCGCAGATACGCAGTATTTT. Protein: CASSAGAVGADTQYF.

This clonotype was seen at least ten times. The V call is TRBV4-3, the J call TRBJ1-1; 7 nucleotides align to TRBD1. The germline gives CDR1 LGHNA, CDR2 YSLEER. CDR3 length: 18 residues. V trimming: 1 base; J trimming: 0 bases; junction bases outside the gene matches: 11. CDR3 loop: CASSQVRGQTALNTEAFF. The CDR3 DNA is TGCGCCAGCAGCCAAGTTCGGGGACAGACCGCCTTGAACACTGAAGCTTTCTTT.

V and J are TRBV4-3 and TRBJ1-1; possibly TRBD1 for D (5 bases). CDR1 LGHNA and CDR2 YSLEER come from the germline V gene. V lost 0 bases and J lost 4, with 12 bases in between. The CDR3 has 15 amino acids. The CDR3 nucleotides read TGCGCCAGCAGCCAAGACGCAGGGCGGTTCACTGAAGCTTTCTTT. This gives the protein CASSQDAGRFTEAFF.

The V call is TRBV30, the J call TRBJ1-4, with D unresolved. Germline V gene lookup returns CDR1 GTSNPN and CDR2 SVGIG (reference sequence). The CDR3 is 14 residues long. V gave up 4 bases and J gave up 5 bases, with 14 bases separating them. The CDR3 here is CAWTPSSRNEKLFF. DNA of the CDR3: TGTGCCTGGACTCCGAGCAGCAGGAATGAAAAACTGTTTTTT. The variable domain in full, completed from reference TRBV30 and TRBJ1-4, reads SQTIHQWPATLVQPVGSPLSLECTVEGTSNPNLYWYRQAAGRGLQLLFYSVGIGQISSEVPQNLSASRPQDRQFILSSKKLLLSDSGFYLCAWTPSSRNEKLFFGSGTQLSVL.

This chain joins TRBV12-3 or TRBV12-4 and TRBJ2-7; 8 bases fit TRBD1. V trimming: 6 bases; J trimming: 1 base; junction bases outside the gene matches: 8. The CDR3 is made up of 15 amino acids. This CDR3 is CASRETGGQSYEQYF. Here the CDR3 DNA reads TGTGCCAGCAGAGAAACAGGGGGGCAGTCCTACGAGCAGTACTTC.

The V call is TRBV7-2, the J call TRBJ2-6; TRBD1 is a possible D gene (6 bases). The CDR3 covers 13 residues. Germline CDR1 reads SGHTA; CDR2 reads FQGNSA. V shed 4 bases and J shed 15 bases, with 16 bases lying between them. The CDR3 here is CASSSDRGTRLTF. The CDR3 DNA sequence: TGTGCCAGCAGCTCGGACAGAGGCACACGCCTGACTTTC.

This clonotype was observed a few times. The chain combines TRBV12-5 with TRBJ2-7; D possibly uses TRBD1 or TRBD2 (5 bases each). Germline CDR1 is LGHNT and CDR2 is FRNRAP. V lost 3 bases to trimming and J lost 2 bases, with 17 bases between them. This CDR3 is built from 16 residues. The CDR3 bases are TGTGCTAGTGGTTTATCGGCTGGGGGAGACACCTACGAGCAGTACTTC. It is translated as CASGLSAGGDTYEQYF.

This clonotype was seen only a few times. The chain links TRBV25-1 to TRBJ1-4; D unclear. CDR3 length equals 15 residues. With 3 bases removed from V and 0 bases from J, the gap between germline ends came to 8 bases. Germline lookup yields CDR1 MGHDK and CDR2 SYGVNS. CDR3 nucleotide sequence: TGTGCCAGCAGTGATTACGGCGCAACTAATGAAAAACTGTTTTTT. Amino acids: CASSDYGATNEKLFF.

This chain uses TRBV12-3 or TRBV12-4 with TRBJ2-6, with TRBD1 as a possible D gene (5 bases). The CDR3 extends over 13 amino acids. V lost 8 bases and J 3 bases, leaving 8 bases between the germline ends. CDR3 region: CASDRGGANVLTF. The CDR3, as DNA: TGTGCCAGCGATAGGGGTGGGGCCAACGTCCTGACTTTC.

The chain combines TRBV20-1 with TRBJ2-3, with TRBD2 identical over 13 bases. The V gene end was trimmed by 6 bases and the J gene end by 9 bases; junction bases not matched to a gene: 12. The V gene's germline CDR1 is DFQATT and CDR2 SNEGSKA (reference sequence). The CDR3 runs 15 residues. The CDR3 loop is CSAKTSGGPEVTQYF. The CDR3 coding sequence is TGCAGTGCGAAGACTAGCGGGGGGCCCGAGGTAACGCAGTATTTT.

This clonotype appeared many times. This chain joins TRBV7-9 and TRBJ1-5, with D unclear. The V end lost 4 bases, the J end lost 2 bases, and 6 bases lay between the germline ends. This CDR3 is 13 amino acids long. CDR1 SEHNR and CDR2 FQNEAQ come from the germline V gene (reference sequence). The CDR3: CASSYFGNQPQHF. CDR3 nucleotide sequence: TGTGCCAGCAGCTACTTTGGCAATCAGCCCCAGCATTTT.

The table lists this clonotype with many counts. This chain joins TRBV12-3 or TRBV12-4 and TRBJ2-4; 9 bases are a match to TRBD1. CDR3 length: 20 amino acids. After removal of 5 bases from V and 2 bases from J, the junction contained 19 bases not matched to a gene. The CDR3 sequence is CASSPLGTGSRLGTKNIQYF. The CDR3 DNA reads TGTGCCAGCAGTCCCTTAGGGACAGGGTCTCGATTGGGAACCAAAAACATTCAGTACTTC.

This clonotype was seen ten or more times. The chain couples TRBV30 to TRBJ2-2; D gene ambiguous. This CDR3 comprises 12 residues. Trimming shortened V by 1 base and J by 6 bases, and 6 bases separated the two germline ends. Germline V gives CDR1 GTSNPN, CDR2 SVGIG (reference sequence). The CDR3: CAWSGVPGELFF. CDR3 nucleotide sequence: TGTGCCTGGAGTGGCGTGCCCGGGGAGCTGTTTTTT.

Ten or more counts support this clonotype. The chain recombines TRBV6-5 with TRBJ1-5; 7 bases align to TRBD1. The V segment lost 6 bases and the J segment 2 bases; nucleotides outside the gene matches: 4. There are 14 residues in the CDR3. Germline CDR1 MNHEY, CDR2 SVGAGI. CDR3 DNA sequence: TGTGCCAGCAGGCACGGACAGGGCAATCAGCCCCAGCATTTT. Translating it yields CASRHGQGNQPQHF.

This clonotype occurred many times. For the CDR3, the DNA is TGTGCCACCAGTGATTTGGCAGGTGATGAGCAGTTCTTC. This sequence encodes CATSDLAGDEQFF. This chain connects TRBV24-1 to TRBJ2-1; D is uncertain. The CDR3 has 13 residues. CDR1 KGHDR and CDR2 SFDVKD come from the germline V gene. V shed 0 bases and J shed 8 bases, with 7 bases lying between them.

CDR3 nucleotide sequence: TGTGCCAGCAGTCTCTTGGGTGACAAGTCCTACGAGCAGTACTTC. This translates into CASSLLGDKSYEQYF. The rearrangement links TRBV27 to TRBJ2-7; D gene uncertain. V gave up 5 bases and J gave up 1 base, with 15 bases separating them. This CDR3 is built from 15 residues. Germline values: CDR1 MNHEY, CDR2 SMNVEV (reference sequence).

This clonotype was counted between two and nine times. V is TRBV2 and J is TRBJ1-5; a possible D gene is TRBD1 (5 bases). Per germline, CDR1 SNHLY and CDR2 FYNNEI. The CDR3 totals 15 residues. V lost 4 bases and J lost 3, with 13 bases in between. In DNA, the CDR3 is TGTGCCAGCAGTGGCAACCAGGGCGCCAATCAGCCCCAGCATTTT. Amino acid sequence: CASSGNQGANQPQHF.

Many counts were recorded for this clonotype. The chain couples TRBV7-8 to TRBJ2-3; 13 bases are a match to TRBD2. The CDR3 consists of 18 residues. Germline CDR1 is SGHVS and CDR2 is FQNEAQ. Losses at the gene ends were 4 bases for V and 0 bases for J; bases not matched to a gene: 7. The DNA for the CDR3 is TGTGCCAGCAGCTCCGGACTAGCGGGGGCCCCTAGCACAGATACGCAGTATTTT. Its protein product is CASSSGLAGAPSTDTQYF.

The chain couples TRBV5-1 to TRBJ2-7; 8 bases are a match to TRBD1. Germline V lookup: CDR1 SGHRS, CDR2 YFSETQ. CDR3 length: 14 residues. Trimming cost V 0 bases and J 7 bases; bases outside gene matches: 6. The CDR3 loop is CASSLVQGAWEQYF. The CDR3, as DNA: TGCGCCAGCAGCTTGGTCCAGGGGGCCTGGGAGCAGTACTTC.

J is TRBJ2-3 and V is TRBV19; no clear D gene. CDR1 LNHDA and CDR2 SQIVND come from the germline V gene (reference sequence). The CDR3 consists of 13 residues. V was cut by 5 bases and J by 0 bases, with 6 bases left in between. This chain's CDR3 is CASSDTSTDTQYF. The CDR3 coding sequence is TGTGCCAGTAGTGACACTAGCACAGATACGCAGTATTTT.

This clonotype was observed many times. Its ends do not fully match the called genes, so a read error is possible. DNA for the CDR3: TGTGCCAGCAACCAAAACTGGCTAGCTGAAGAGACCCAGTACTTC. Translated, it gives CASNQNWLAEETQYF. The chain is built from TRBV3-1 and TRBJ2-5; tentatively, D is TRBD2 (5 bases). The CDR3 consists of 15 residues. CDR1 is LGHDT, CDR2 YNNKEL, per germline (reference sequence).

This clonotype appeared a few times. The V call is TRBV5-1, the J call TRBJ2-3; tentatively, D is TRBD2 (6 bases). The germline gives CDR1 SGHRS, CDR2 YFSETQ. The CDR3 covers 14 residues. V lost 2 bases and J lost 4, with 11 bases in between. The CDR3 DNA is TGCGCCAGCAGCTTTTACGGGAGACCAGATACGCAGTATTTT. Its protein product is CASSFYGRPDTQYF.

The CDR3 loop reads CASSQDQRSYTF. The DNA of the CDR3 is TGCGCCAGCAGCCAAGATCAGAGGAGCTACACCTTC. V usage is TRBV4-1 and J usage is TRBJ1-2, with D hard to call. The germline gives CDR1 MGHRA, CDR2 YSYEKL. This CDR3 region has 12 residues. V was clipped by 0 bases and J by 9 bases, with 8 bases between them.